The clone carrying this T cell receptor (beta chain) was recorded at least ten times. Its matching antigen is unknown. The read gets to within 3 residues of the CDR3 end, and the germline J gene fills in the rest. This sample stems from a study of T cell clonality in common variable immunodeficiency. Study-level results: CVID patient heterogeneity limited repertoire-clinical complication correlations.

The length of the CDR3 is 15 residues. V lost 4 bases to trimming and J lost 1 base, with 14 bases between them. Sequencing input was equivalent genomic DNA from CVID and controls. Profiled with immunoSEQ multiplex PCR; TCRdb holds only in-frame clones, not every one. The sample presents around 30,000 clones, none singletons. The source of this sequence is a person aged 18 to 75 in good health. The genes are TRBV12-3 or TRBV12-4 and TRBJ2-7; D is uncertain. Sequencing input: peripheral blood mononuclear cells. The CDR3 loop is CASSSSSTLSYEQYF. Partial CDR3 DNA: TGTGCCAGCAGTTCGTCTAGTACTCTGTCCTACGAG.